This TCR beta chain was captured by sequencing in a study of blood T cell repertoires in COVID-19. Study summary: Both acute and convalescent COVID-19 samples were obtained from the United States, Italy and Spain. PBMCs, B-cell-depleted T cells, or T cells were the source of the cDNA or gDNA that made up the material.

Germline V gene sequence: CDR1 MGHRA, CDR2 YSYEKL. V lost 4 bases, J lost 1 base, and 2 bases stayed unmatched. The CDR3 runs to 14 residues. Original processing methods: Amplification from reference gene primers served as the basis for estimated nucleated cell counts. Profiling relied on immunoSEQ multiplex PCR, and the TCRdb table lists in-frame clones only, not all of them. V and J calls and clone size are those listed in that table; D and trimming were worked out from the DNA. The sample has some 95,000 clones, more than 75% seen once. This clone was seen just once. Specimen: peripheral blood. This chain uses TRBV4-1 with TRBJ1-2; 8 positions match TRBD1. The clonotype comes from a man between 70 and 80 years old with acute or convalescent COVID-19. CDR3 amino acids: CASSPTGGNYGYTF. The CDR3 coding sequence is TGCGCCAGCAGCCCTACAGGGGGTAACTATGGCTACACCTTC.